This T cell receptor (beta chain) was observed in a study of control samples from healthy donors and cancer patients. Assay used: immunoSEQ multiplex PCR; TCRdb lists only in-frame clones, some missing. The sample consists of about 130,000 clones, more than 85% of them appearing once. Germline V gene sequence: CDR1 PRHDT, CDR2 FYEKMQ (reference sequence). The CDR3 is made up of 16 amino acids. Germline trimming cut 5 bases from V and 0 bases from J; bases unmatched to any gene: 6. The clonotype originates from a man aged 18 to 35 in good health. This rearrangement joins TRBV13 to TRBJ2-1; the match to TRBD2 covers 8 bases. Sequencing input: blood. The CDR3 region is CASSPHLAGSYNEQFF. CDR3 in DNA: TGTGCCAGCAGCCCCCACCTAGCGGGCTCCTACAATGAGCAGTTCTTC.